This T cell receptor (beta chain) was identified during a study of vaccination and CD4 T cells after COVID-19. Note on this clonotype: Its antigen is unidentified.

The Oncomine TCR Beta short-read assay was applied to DNA of cultured CD4+ T cells. TCRdb recomputed calls from the PCR reads with MiXCR, one row per CDR3 protein. The sample has a few thousand distinct CDR3 sequences; about 28% are singletons. Treatment: approximately nine-day PBMC culture with coronavirus spike peptide pools or control peptides (ViraFEST assay). Harvesting of the unexposed donor's CD4+ T cells predated the COVID-19 pandemic (2011-2018). Peptide pools at around 9.6 ug/ml, together with 7.5 to 10 IU/ml IL-2, were added to cultures of approximately 1.9 million PBMCs per well. Half the medium was exchanged for fresh IL-2 medium on days 3 and 7. Germline trimming cut 3 bases from V and 6 bases from J; bases unmatched to any gene: 1. Germline V CDR1 and CDR2: SGHNT, YENEEA. The length of the CDR3 is 15 residues.

The V gene is TRBV11-3, the J gene TRBJ2-1, with TRBD2 identical over 14 bases. This sequence originates from a human donor in good health. The source material was CD4+ T cells from blood, cultured in vitro. The CDR3, as DNA: TGTGCCAGCAGCTTGGGGACTAGCGGGAGCAATGAGCAGTTCTTC. This encodes CASSLGTSGSNEQFF.